The 14 T cell receptor beta chains listed next were all sequenced from one sample in a study of graft-versus-host responses after intestinal transplantation (dated by TCRdb to the early 2020s). These receptors have no identified antigens. Reading the label with the study, this specimen's time point is: cells obtained before transplantation from donor or recipient. Library creation used the immunoSEQ multiplex PCR assay. TCRdb mirrors the immuneACCESS table, restricted to in-frame sequences. Some clones are absent from its copies; in checked studies, under half trace to an unresolved V gene, and the reason for the others is unknown. This sample holds roughly 100,000 clones; 93% were observed only once. In total, the top ten clones hold 1% to 1.5% of the sample. Sequencing was performed on unstimulated CD8+ T cells sorted from spleen or lymph node cells, taken before intestinal transplant. The source of these receptors is a human donor who received an intestinal transplant.

V usage is TRBV6-1 and J usage is TRBJ2-1; TRBD2 agrees at 8 bases. V was clipped by 8 bases and J by 4 bases; unmatched bases: 4. The CDR3 totals 13 residues. CDR1 and CDR2 from the germline V gene are MNHNS and SASEGT. CDR3 sequence (DNA): TGTGCCAGCGGACTAGCCATTTACAATGAGCAGTTCTTC. This translates into CASGLAIYNEQFF.

CDR3 nucleotide sequence: TGTGCCAGCAGCTTAGTTGGGGGGGCCTCCTACAATGAGCAGTTCTTC. Amino acid sequence: CASSLVGGASYNEQFF. V and J are TRBV7-2 and TRBJ2-1, with a weak D call TRBD2 (7 bases). The CDR3 has 16 amino acids. Trimming stripped 1 base from V and 0 bases from J, with 10 bases between. Germline V gives CDR1 SGHTA, CDR2 FQGNSA.

J is TRBJ2-1 and V is TRBV5-1, with TRBD2 identical over 8 bases. V lost 4 bases, J lost 7 bases, and 10 bases stayed unmatched. Germline V gene sequence: CDR1 SGHRS, CDR2 YFSETQ. The CDR3 covers 15 residues. CDR3 in amino acids: CASSPSGGARNEQFF. In DNA form, the CDR3 reads TGCGCCAGCAGCCCCAGCGGGGGAGCTAGGAATGAGCAGTTCTTC.

This chain links TRBV19 with TRBJ1-1; TRBD1 matches 7 bases. The CDR3 is 15 amino acids. In germline, CDR1 is LNHDA, CDR2 SQIVND (reference sequence). V dropped 6 bases and J dropped 1; count of bases not matched to a gene: 8. In nucleotides, the CDR3 is TGTGCCAGTAGGGCTCAGGGGGGTAGGAACACTGAAGCTTTCTTT. Amino acid sequence: CASRAQGGRNTEAFF.

V usage is TRBV7-8 and J usage is TRBJ2-7, with D perhaps assigned TRBD1 or TRBD2 (5 bases each). V gave up 1 base and J gave up 1 base, with 14 bases separating them. This CDR3 has 16 amino acids. Germline V gene sequence: CDR1 SGHVS, CDR2 FQNEAQ. This CDR3 reads CASSLVGTPRSYEQYF. The CDR3 coding sequence is TGTGCCAGCAGCTTAGTTGGGACGCCTAGATCCTACGAGCAGTACTTC.

The chain recombines TRBV18 with TRBJ1-1; TRBD1 might be the D (6 bases). The germline gives CDR1 KGHSH, CDR2 LQKENI. The CDR3 is made up of 14 amino acids. V was pared by 0 bases and J by 4 bases, with 9 bases between. The CDR3 DNA reads as TGTGCCAGCTCACCACCGAGGGGGGGCACTGAAGCTTTCTTT. This translates into CASSPPRGGTEAFF.

The J gene is TRBJ2-1, the V gene TRBV6-5; 8 bases map to TRBD1. The trim removed 8 bases at V and 8 bases at J, leaving 14 bases unmatched. This CDR3 spans 15 amino acids. The V gene's germline CDR1 is MNHEY and CDR2 SVGAGI. CDR3 protein: CASHDRGRAGDEQFF. For the CDR3, the DNA is TGTGCCAGCCATGACAGGGGCCGAGCGGGCGATGAGCAGTTCTTC.

V and J are TRBV10-2 and TRBJ2-5; 11 bases are a match to TRBD2. V lost 4 bases, J lost 5 bases, and 12 bases stayed unmatched. CDR3 length: 17 residues. Per the germline V gene, CDR1 is WSHSY and CDR2 is SAAADI. The CDR3 here is CASSAASGGSGGETQYF. In DNA, the CDR3 is TGCGCCAGCAGTGCCGCTAGCGGGGGGTCAGGGGGGGAGACCCAGTACTTC.

The V gene is TRBV19, the J gene TRBJ2-7, with 8 bases that match TRBD2. J lost 1 base, V lost 0 bases, and 5 bases had no gene match. CDR3 size: 16 residues. CDR1 is LNHDA, CDR2 SQIVND, per germline (reference sequence). The CDR3, as DNA: TGTGCCAGTAGTATAGATCTGCGGGGGGATTCCTACGAGCAGTACTTC. It encodes CASSIDLRGDSYEQYF. Looking up the rest from reference TRBV19 and TRBJ2-7 gives the full variable domain: DGGITQSPKYLFRKEGQNVTLSCEQNLNHDAMYWYRQDPGQGLRLIYYSQIVNDFQKGDIAEGYSVSREKKESFPLTVTSAQKNPTAFYLCASSIDLRGDSYEQYFGPGTRLTVT.

The chain couples TRBV27 to TRBJ2-3; 9 positions agree with TRBD1. Germline trimming cut 5 bases from V and 4 bases from J; bases unmatched to any gene: 7. The CDR3 runs to 15 residues. CDR1 and CDR2 from the germline V gene are MNHEY and SMNVEV (reference sequence). CDR3 loop: CASSTGTGSPDTQYF. CDR3 DNA: TGTGCCAGCAGTACCGGGACAGGGTCCCCAGATACGCAGTATTTT.

The rearrangement joins TRBV2 to TRBJ2-7; D not certain. Germline loops: CDR1 SNHLY, CDR2 FYNNEI. The V gene lost 1 base and the J gene lost 2 bases, with 6 bases spanning the gap. CDR3 length: 13 residues. The CDR3, as DNA: TGTGCCAGCAGTGAAGGTTTCGCCTACGAGCAGTACTTC. It encodes CASSEGFAYEQYF.

The chain has TRBV29-1 and TRBJ1-2; D unclear. The V end lost 3 bases, the J end lost 6 bases, and 17 bases lay between the germline ends. Germline assignment: CDR1 SQVTM and CDR2 ANQGSEA. The CDR3 has 14 residues. In DNA, the CDR3 is TGCAGCGTTGAGGGTTTAGGTCATAGCAATGGCTACACCTTC. Translated, it gives CSVEGLGHSNGYTF.

The chain employs TRBV9 and TRBJ2-3; D perhaps matches TRBD1 (6 bases). V shed 4 bases and J shed 0 bases, with 12 bases lying between them. The CDR3 length is 15 residues. The V gene's germline CDR1 is SGDLS and CDR2 YYNGEE. Written as DNA, the CDR3 is TGTGCCAGCAGCATCACCGGACAGAGCACAGATACGCAGTATTTT. Translating gives CASSITGQSTDTQYF. Full variable domain (rest looked up from reference TRBV9 and TRBJ2-3): DSGVTQTPKHLITATGQRVTLRCSPRSGDLSVYWYQQSLDQGLQFLIQYYNGEERAKGNILERFSAQQFPDLHSELNLSSLELGDSALYFCASSITGQSTDTQYFGPGTRLTVL.

V and J are TRBV6-5 and TRBJ1-5, with D unresolved. In germline, CDR1 is MNHEY, CDR2 SVGAGI. The CDR3 totals 15 residues. The V and J ends lost 3 bases and 1 base respectively, with 10 bases between them. The CDR3: CASSYSTGSNQPQHF. The CDR3 coding sequence is TGTGCCAGCAGTTATAGTACCGGCAGCAATCAGCCCCAGCATTTT.